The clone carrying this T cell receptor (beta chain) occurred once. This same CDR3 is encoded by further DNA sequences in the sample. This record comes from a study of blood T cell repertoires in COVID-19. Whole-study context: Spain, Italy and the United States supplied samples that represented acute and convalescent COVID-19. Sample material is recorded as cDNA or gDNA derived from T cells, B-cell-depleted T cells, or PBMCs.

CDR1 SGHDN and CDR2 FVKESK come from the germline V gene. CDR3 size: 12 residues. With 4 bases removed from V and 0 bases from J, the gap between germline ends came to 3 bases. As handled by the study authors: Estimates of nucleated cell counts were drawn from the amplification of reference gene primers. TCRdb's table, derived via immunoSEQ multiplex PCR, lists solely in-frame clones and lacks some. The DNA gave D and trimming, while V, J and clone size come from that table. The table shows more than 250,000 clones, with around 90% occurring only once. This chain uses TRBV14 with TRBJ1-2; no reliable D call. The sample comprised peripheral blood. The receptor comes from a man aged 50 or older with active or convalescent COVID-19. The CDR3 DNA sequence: TGTGCCAGCAGCCCCTCTAACTATGGCTACACCTTC. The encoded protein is CASSPSNYGYTF. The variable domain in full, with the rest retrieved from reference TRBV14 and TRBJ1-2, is EAGVTQFPSHSVIEKGQTVTLRCDPISGHDNLYWYRRVMGKEIKFLLHFVKESKQDESGMPNNRFLAERTGGTYSTLKVQPAELEDSGVYFCASSPSNYGYTFGSGTRLTVV.